Presented here are 17 T cell receptor beta chains from one specimen sequenced in a study of blood T cells in healthy people across ages. A second PCR of about 7 to 12 cycles used a sample-barcoded 5' primer and a J-beta primer mix. TCRdb recomputed calls from the 5' RACE reads with MiXCR, one row per CDR3 protein. Here the sample spans under 1 million distinct CDR3 sequences, approximately 44% being singletons. The sequencing input was blood. All receptors derive from a man in his fifties or sixties in good health.

The rearrangement links TRBV9 to TRBJ1-1, with no clear D. V was pared by 5 bases and J by 7 bases, with 15 bases between. The CDR3 length is 13 residues. Germline lookup yields CDR1 SGDLS and CDR2 YYNGEE. CDR3 DNA sequence: TGTGCCAGCAGTCCCGGGTCCGCAGGTGAAGCTTTCTTT. Its translation is CASSPGSAGEAFF. The complete variable domain, with remaining parts taken from reference TRBV9 and TRBJ1-1, reads DSGVTQTPKHLITATGQRVTLRCSPRSGDLSVYWYQQSLDQGLQFLIQYYNGEERAKGNILERFSAQQFPDLHSELNLSSLELGDSALYFCASSPGSAGEAFFGQGTRLTVV.

This clonotype showed up just a few times. V and J are TRBV28 and TRBJ2-3, with D maybe TRBD2 (5 bases). Trimming took 3 bases from V and 4 from J, leaving 11 bases between them. Per germline, CDR1 MDHEN and CDR2 SYDVKM. This CDR3 spans 14 amino acids. The CDR3 is CASSFARDPDTQYF. CDR3 nucleotides: TGTGCCAGCAGTTTTGCGAGGGATCCAGATACGCAGTATTTT.

This clonotype was seen a handful of times. The chain employs TRBV28 and TRBJ2-5; possible D gene TRBD1, 5 bases. Trimming left V 6 bases short and J 5 bases short, with 10 bases between. The CDR3 has 12 amino acids. Germline V gene lookup returns CDR1 MDHEN and CDR2 SYDVKM. The DNA of the CDR3 is TGTGCCAGCAGCTCGGACACCGAGACCCAGTACTTC. Encoded protein: CASSSDTETQYF.

This clonotype has only a few counts. CDR3 loop: CASSQGLAGAKAKNIQYF. CDR3 sequence (DNA): TGTGCCAGCAGCCAAGGCCTAGCGGGGGCCAAGGCCAAAAACATTCAGTACTTC. The chain carries TRBV3-1 and TRBJ2-4, with 10 bases that match TRBD2. CDR1 and CDR2 from the germline V gene are LGHDT and YNNKEL (reference sequence). Trimming at V came to 1 base and at J to 1 base, leaving 7 bases not matched to a gene. The length of the CDR3 is 18 residues.

This clonotype appeared a few times. The V and J genes are TRBV3-1 and TRBJ2-7; no firm D call. The CDR3 loop spans 14 amino acids. The V gene lost 3 bases and the J gene lost 6 bases, with 15 bases spanning the gap. Per the germline V gene, CDR1 is LGHDT and CDR2 is YNNKEL (reference sequence). The CDR3 region is CASSHTMGSREQYF. The CDR3 DNA reads as TGTGCCAGCAGCCACACGATGGGGTCTCGCGAGCAGTACTTC.

The rearrangement links TRBV5-1 to TRBJ2-7; D is perhaps TRBD1 (6 bases). The ends were cut back, 6 bases at V and 6 bases at J, with 22 bases in the middle. Germline-derived CDR1 and CDR2 are SGHRS and YFSETQ. The CDR3 is 15 amino acids. This CDR3 reads CASNWGQGRDPEQYF. The DNA of the CDR3 is TGCGCCAGCAACTGGGGGCAGGGACGGGATCCCGAGCAGTACTTC.

This clonotype was recorded a few times. The chain carries TRBV7-2 and TRBJ2-7; unclear D gene. The CDR3 totals 14 residues. Deletions cut 1 base from V and 5 bases from J, with 12 bases between. CDR1 is SGHTA, CDR2 FQGNSA, per germline. The CDR3 bases are TGTGCCAGCAGCTTAGTTTCAGGATCCCACGAGCAGTACTTC. It encodes CASSLVSGSHEQYF. Filled out from reference TRBV7-2 and TRBJ2-7, the complete variable domain reads GAGVSQSPSNKVTEKGKDVELRCDPISGHTALYWYRQSLGQGLEFLIYFQGNSAPDKSGLPSDRFSAERTGGSVSTLTIQRTQQEDSAVYLCASSLVSGSHEQYFGPGTRLTVT.

The chain recombines TRBV29-1 with TRBJ1-2; no firm D call. Germline V gene data show CDR1 as SQVTM and CDR2 as ANQGSEA. V was cut by 7 bases and J by 3 bases, with 9 bases left in between. The length of the CDR3 is 11 residues. The CDR3, as DNA: TGCAGCGCCCGAAGGGACTATGGCTACACCTTC. Its translation: CSARRDYGYTF.

About this clonotype: Compared with germline, one end of the junction differs, possibly owing to a read error. J is TRBJ2-3 and V is TRBV4-3; D may be TRBD2 (5 bases). The germline gives CDR1 LGHNA, CDR2 YSLEER. The CDR3 totals 14 residues. CDR3 residues: CAGSGTLFTDTQYF. The CDR3 DNA follows: TGCGCCGGCAGCGGAACACTCTTCACAGATACGCAGTATTTT.

The chain employs TRBV20-1 and TRBJ2-4; D might be TRBD2 (5 bases). The better agreement between TRBJ2-7 and the DNA end casts doubt on the J call. The CDR3 totals 17 residues. Germline V CDR1 and CDR2: DFQATT, SNEGSKA (reference sequence). CDR3 loop: CSARSGSGSLSAYEQYF. The DNA of the CDR3 is TGCAGTGCCCGGAGTGGTTCGGGATCCCTAAGCGCCTACGAGCAGTACTTC.

The chain recombines TRBV7-9 with TRBJ1-2; the D is unclear. The CDR3 is made up of 14 amino acids. Germline V CDR1 and CDR2: SEHNR, FQNEAQ (reference sequence). Trimming cost V 1 base and J 9 bases, with 15 bases left between them. The CDR3 DNA reads TGTGCCAGCAGCTTAGAAGACCGGGGAGGCTGCTACACCTTC. It is translated as CASSLEDRGGCYTF.

V is TRBV27 and J is TRBJ2-1, with 7 bases fitting TRBD2. Germline CDR1 is MNHEY and CDR2 is SMNVEV (reference sequence). Trimming at V came to 6 bases and at J to 3 bases, leaving 20 bases not matched to a gene. CDR3 length equals 19 residues. The CDR3 loop reads CASSRTGPSGATLYNEQFF. CDR3 coding DNA: TGTGCCAGCAGCCGAACCGGCCCCAGCGGGGCGACCCTCTACAATGAGCAGTTCTTC.

V is TRBV20-1 and J is TRBJ2-1, with TRBD2 identical over 9 bases. CDR1 and CDR2 from the germline V gene are DFQATT and SNEGSKA (reference sequence). The length of the CDR3 is 16 residues. J was trimmed by 5 bases and V by 1 base; bases with no gene match: 9. This CDR3 is CSARGLTSGFHNEQFF. The DNA of the CDR3 is TGCAGTGCTAGAGGGTTGACTAGCGGTTTCCACAATGAGCAGTTCTTC.

The rearrangement joins TRBV7-3 to TRBJ2-5; 8 nucleotides line up with TRBD1. The DNA end is more similar to TRBJ2-7, so the J call may be wrong. The CDR3 is 15 amino acids. Germline CDR1 is SGHTA and CDR2 is FQGTGA. The CDR3 nucleotides are TGTGCCAGCAGCTTAGGTACAGGGGGGCTAGGCGAGCAGTACTTC. It specifies CASSLGTGGLGEQYF.

This clonotype has a count of ten or more. The rearrangement links TRBV10-3 to TRBJ2-1, with D uncertain. V lost 4 bases, J lost 9 bases, and 16 bases lay in between. The CDR3 has 14 residues. Germline CDR1 is ENHRY and CDR2 is SYGVKD. The CDR3 loop reads CAISGQLDVGEQFF. The DNA of the CDR3 is TGTGCCATCAGTGGCCAGCTAGATGTGGGTGAGCAGTTCTTC.

This clonotype was seen a single time. The chain is built from TRBV27 and TRBJ2-5; 11 positions match TRBD2. The CDR3 contains 18 residues. The germline gives CDR1 MNHEY, CDR2 SMNVEV (reference sequence). J gave up 11 bases and V 5 bases, and 22 bases lay outside the gene matches. The CDR3 loop is CASSPNPLLAGGPDEQYF. The CDR3, as DNA: TGTGCCAGCAGTCCTAACCCCCTCTTAGCGGGGGGGCCCGATGAGCAGTACTTC.

This clonotype was seen only a few times. The V call is TRBV7-9, the J call TRBJ2-5; the match to TRBD2 covers 8 bases. Unmatched junction bases numbered 10, after V lost 5 bases and J lost 2 bases. Germline CDR1 is SEHNR and CDR2 is FQNEAQ (reference sequence). The CDR3 runs to 16 residues. The CDR3 here is CASSGEGIAGQETQYF. For the CDR3, the DNA is TGTGCCAGCAGCGGAGAGGGGATAGCGGGGCAAGAGACCCAGTACTTC.